Listed below are T cell receptor beta chains from one sample, sequenced in a study of neurological immune-mediated disorders. TCRdb independently ran MiXCR on the 5' RACE reads; one entry per CDR3 protein. The sample includes 100,000 to 150,000 distinct CDR3 sequences, roughly 3.2% of them seen just once. Sequenced material: PBMCs. Receptors were obtained from a woman aged 25-40 years with multiple sclerosis. Each CDR3 is given with its conserved first and last residue. The order of the fields is J gene, CDR3 length, V gene, D gene, clone size, CDR3 DNA, CDR3 protein. The D gene is left open where the match is weak. Size tells how often a clone was seen (once, few, many) or the class of an expanded clone, and some rows leave it out.

J: TRBJ2-1
length: 15
V: TRBV5-6
D: TRBD2
size: many
DNA: TGTGCCAGCAGCGCCTTTACTAGCGGGAACTATGAGCAGTTCTTC
CDR3: CASSAFTSGNYEQFF

J: TRBJ2-1
length: 17
V: TRBV5-1
D: .
size: many
DNA: TGCGCCAGCAGCTTGGCCTCGGGGGACTCCCCTTTGAGTGAGCAGTTCTTC
CDR3: CASSLASGDSPLSEQFF

J: TRBJ2-2
length: 15
V: TRBV12-3/TRBV12-4
D: TRBD2
size: many
DNA: TGTGCCAGCAGTTCCCTAGCGGTGAACACCGGGGAGCTGTTTTTT
CDR3: CASSSLAVNTGELFF

J: TRBJ2-1
length: 16
V: TRBV6-5
D: .
size: many
DNA: TGTGCCAGCAGTTACGTCGGAGCGAGCTCCTACAATGAGCAGTTCTTC
CDR3: CASSYVGASSYNEQFF

J: TRBJ2-7
length: 14
V: TRBV29-1
D: .
size: many
DNA: TGCAGCGTTGTTCGGCAGGGGTTTCCCTACGAGCAGTACTTC
CDR3: CSVVRQGFPYEQYF

J: TRBJ1-1
length: 11
V: TRBV2
D: .
size: many
DNA: TGTGCCAGCAGTGCAGGGCTTGAAGCTTTCTTT
CDR3: CASSAGLEAFF

J: TRBJ1-2
length: 15
V: TRBV7-9
D: TRBD1
size: many
DNA: TGTGCCAGCAGCTTATCAGGACAGGGAATATATGGCTACACCTTC
CDR3: CASSLSGQGIYGYTF

J: TRBJ2-1
length: 15
V: TRBV6-5
D: TRBD1
size: many
DNA: TGTGCCAGCAACCCCAGACAGGGGGTCTGGAATGAGCAGTTCTTC
CDR3: CASNPRQGVWNEQFF

J: TRBJ1-2
length: 16
V: TRBV18
D: TRBD1
size: many
DNA: TGTGCCAGCTCCCGACGCCGGGACAGGGACGACTATGGCTACACCTTC
CDR3: CASSRRRDRDDYGYTF

J: TRBJ2-2
length: 15
V: TRBV12-3/TRBV12-4
D: TRBD2
size: many
DNA: TGTGCCAGCAGTTTATCTAGCGGGAGAACCGGGGAGCTGTTTTTT
CDR3: CASSLSSGRTGELFF

J: TRBJ1-6
length: 13
V: TRBV29-1
D: .
size: many
DNA: TGCAGCGTTGCGGGGGCGAATAATTCACCCCTCCACTTT
CDR3: CSVAGANNSPLHF

J: TRBJ1-4
length: 12
V: TRBV12-3/TRBV12-4
D: .
size: many
DNA: TGTGCCAGCAGTAAAAGGGCTGAAAAACTGTTTTTT
CDR3: CASSKRAEKLFF

J: TRBJ2-7
length: 15
V: TRBV15
D: TRBD2
size: .
DNA: TGTGCCACCAGCAGAGACCGGACTAGGGACTACGAGCAGTACTTC
CDR3: CATSRDRTRDYEQYF

J: TRBJ2-2
length: 13
V: TRBV9
D: .
size: many
DNA: TGTGCCAGCAGCGGAACAGATACCGGGGAGCTGTTTTTT
CDR3: CASSGTDTGELFF

J: TRBJ2-5
length: 15
V: TRBV4-3
D: .
size: many
DNA: TGCGCCAGCAGCCGCGGCGGAGCTTTGCAAGAGACCCAGTACTTC
CDR3: CASSRGGALQETQYF

J: TRBJ1-5
length: 14
V: TRBV18
D: .
size: many
DNA: TGTGCCAGCTCACCGAACAGGGCAAATCAGCCCCAGCATTTT
CDR3: CASSPNRANQPQHF

J: TRBJ1-2
length: 16
V: TRBV7-9
D: TRBD1
size: many
DNA: TGTGCCAGCAGCTTAGTTTTCGACAGGGGGAACTATGGCTACACCTTC
CDR3: CASSLVFDRGNYGYTF

J: TRBJ2-2
length: 15
V: TRBV27
D: .
size: many
DNA: TGTGCCAGCAGTATTGGGCAGATGAACACCGGGGAGCTGTTTTTT
CDR3: CASSIGQMNTGELFF

J: TRBJ1-4
length: 13
V: TRBV11-2
D: .
size: many
DNA: TGTGCCAGCGAGGACACCGGTAATGAAAAACTGTTTTTT
CDR3: CASEDTGNEKLFF

J: TRBJ2-7
length: 12
V: TRBV5-1
D: .
size: many
DNA: TGCGCCAGCAGTTCAGGGCCGAACGAGCAGTACTTC
CDR3: CASSSGPNEQYF

J: TRBJ2-1
length: 16
V: TRBV6-5
D: TRBD1
size: many
DNA: TGTGCCAGCAGCTTGACAGGGAGTGGCTCCTACAATGAGCAGTTCTTC
CDR3: CASSLTGSGSYNEQFF

J: TRBJ2-7
length: 15
V: TRBV12-3/TRBV12-4
D: .
size: many
DNA: TGTGCCAGCAGTCTTTCCCCGGGCGGGTCCCACGAGCAGTACTTC
CDR3: CASSLSPGGSHEQYF

J: TRBJ2-2
length: 15
V: TRBV7-7
D: .
size: many
DNA: TGTGCCAGCAGCCCTCCCGGGACCGCCTTTGGTGGGCTGTTTTTT
CDR3: CASSPPGTAFGGLFF

J: TRBJ1-2
length: 14
V: TRBV4-1
D: .
size: many
DNA: TGCGCCAGCAGCCCAGAAGGGGGGGCGCTGGGCTACACCTTC
CDR3: CASSPEGGALGYTF

J: TRBJ2-6
length: 14
V: TRBV12-3/TRBV12-4
D: .
size: many
DNA: TGTGCCAGCAGTTTTTATCCTGGGGCCAACGTCCTGACTTTC
CDR3: CASSFYPGANVLTF

J: TRBJ2-1
length: 16
V: TRBV6-5
D: TRBD1
size: many
DNA: TGTGCCAGCAGTACACGCAGGGGACAGGGGTACAATGAGCAGTTCTTC
CDR3: CASSTRRGQGYNEQFF

J: TRBJ1-1
length: 14
V: TRBV5-1
D: .
size: many
DNA: TGCGCCAGCAGCGCCGCCGGAGCGGGCACTGAAGCTTTCTTT
CDR3: CASSAAGAGTEAFF

J: TRBJ1-2
length: 12
V: TRBV5-1
D: TRBD1
size: many
DNA: TGCGCCAGCAGCGGGGACAGCTATGGCTACACCTTC
CDR3: CASSGDSYGYTF

J: TRBJ1-5
length: 13
V: TRBV20-1
D: .
size: few
DNA: TGCAGTGCTAGAGTAAACGTTAATCAGCCCCAGCATTTT
CDR3: CSARVNVNQPQHF

J: TRBJ2-1
length: 13
V: TRBV29-1
D: TRBD2
size: many
DNA: TGCAGCGAAGGACTAGCGGGTTACAATGAGCAGTTCTTC
CDR3: CSEGLAGYNEQFF

J: TRBJ1-1
length: 11
V: TRBV6-2/TRBV6-3
D: .
size: many
DNA: TGTGCCAGCAGTTATTCGTCTGAAGCTTTCTTT
CDR3: CASSYSSEAFF

J: TRBJ2-7
length: 16
V: TRBV6-5
D: TRBD1
size: many
DNA: TGTGCCAGCAGTTCCCTACAGGGGGCAGAGGACTACGAGCAGTACTTC
CDR3: CASSSLQGAEDYEQYF

J: TRBJ1-2
length: 14
V: TRBV7-2
D: .
size: many
DNA: TGTGCCAGCAGCTTAGGGATGCAGGGTTATGGCTACACCTTC
CDR3: CASSLGMQGYGYTF

J: TRBJ2-3
length: 15
V: TRBV5-6
D: TRBD2
size: many
DNA: TGTGCCAGCAGCTTCCTACTAGCGGCCACAGATACGCAGTATTTT
CDR3: CASSFLLAATDTQYF

J: TRBJ2-1
length: 15
V: TRBV6-2/TRBV6-3
D: TRBD2
size: many
DNA: TGTGCCAGCAGTTACTTTCTAGCGGGAACGGATGAGCAGTTCTTC
CDR3: CASSYFLAGTDEQFF

J: TRBJ2-5
length: 17
V: TRBV20-1
D: TRBD2
size: many
DNA: TGCAGTGCCGGGACTAGCGGGAGGTCGAGGGGGAAAGAGACCCAGTACTTC
CDR3: CSAGTSGRSRGKETQYF

J: TRBJ2-7
length: 15
V: TRBV20-1
D: .
size: many
DNA: TGCAGTGCTAGAAAATACGGGACGGTAAACTACGAGCAGTACTTC
CDR3: CSARKYGTVNYEQYF

J: TRBJ2-1
length: 12
V: TRBV5-1
D: .
size: many
DNA: TGCGCCAGCCGCCAGGGCAACAATGAGCAGTTCTTC
CDR3: CASRQGNNEQFF

J: TRBJ2-1
length: 15
V: TRBV5-1
D: TRBD2
size: many
DNA: TGCGCCAGCAGCTTGGCGACTAGCATTAACAATGAGCAGTTCTTC
CDR3: CASSLATSINNEQFF

J: TRBJ2-2
length: 14
V: TRBV25-1
D: TRBD1
size: many
DNA: TGTGCCAGCTCCGGGACAGGGTACACCGGGGAGCTGTTTTTT
CDR3: CASSGTGYTGELFF

J: TRBJ2-5
length: 15
V: TRBV20-1
D: TRBD2
size: many
DNA: TGCAGTGCTAGAGGGCTAGCGGGAGTTGACGAGACCCAGTACTTC
CDR3: CSARGLAGVDETQYF

J: TRBJ2-7
length: 16
V: TRBV12-3/TRBV12-4
D: .
size: many
DNA: TGTGCCAGCAGCCTGAGTCCGGGGAGTCGGGACTACGAGCAGTACTTC
CDR3: CASSLSPGSRDYEQYF

J: TRBJ2-7
length: 12
V: TRBV20-1
D: .
size: many
DNA: TGCAGTGTGGGTCGTAAGCAGAACGAGCAGTACTTC
CDR3: CSVGRKQNEQYF

J: TRBJ1-1
length: 13
V: TRBV15
D: TRBD1
size: many
DNA: TGTGCCACCAGGACAGGGTTGAACACTGAAGCTTTCTTT
CDR3: CATRTGLNTEAFF

J: TRBJ2-7
length: 13
V: TRBV20-1
D: .
size: many
DNA: TGCAGTGCTAGCCAGGGTGGCTCCTACGAGCAGTACTTC
CDR3: CSASQGGSYEQYF

J: TRBJ1-1
length: 14
V: TRBV7-2
D: .
size: many
DNA: TGTGCCAGCAGCTTACTCCCATTGAACACTGAAGCTTTCTTT
CDR3: CASSLLPLNTEAFF

J: TRBJ2-1
length: 17
V: TRBV18
D: .
size: many
DNA: TGTGCCAGCTCACCCGGGATTCCCTCTTCCTCCTACAATGAGCAGTTCTTC
CDR3: CASSPGIPSSSYNEQFF

J: TRBJ2-3
length: 17
V: TRBV5-5
D: .
size: many
DNA: TGTGCCAGCAGCCACTCTCTCGGCGGTAATTTGGGGGATACGCAGTATTTT
CDR3: CASSHSLGGNLGDTQYF

J: TRBJ2-3
length: 12
V: TRBV10-1
D: .
size: many
DNA: TGCGCCAGCAGTGATAGGGGAGTCACGCAGTATTTT
CDR3: CASSDRGVTQYF

J: TRBJ2-5
length: 15
V: TRBV7-8
D: .
size: many
DNA: TGTGCCAGCAGCTTAGTTTTGGGGCCGCAAGAGACCCAGTACTTC
CDR3: CASSLVLGPQETQYF

J: TRBJ2-1
length: 16
V: TRBV20-1
D: TRBD1
size: many
DNA: TGCAGTGCTAGAGATACGGGACAGGGGGTTCCGGCTGAGCAGTTCTTC
CDR3: CSARDTGQGVPAEQFF

J: TRBJ1-6
length: 14
V: TRBV6-6
D: .
size: many
DNA: TGTGCCAGCAGGCAGGGTGGAGCAAATTCACCCCTCCACTTT
CDR3: CASRQGGANSPLHF

J: TRBJ2-2
length: 12
V: TRBV20-1
D: TRBD2
size: many
DNA: TGCAGTGCCTCGGGGGGGCTCGGGGAGCTGTTTTTT
CDR3: CSASGGLGELFF

J: TRBJ2-3
length: 15
V: TRBV11-2
D: .
size: .
DNA: TGTGCCAGCAGCTTAGGTTCAGTTAGCACAGATACGCAGTATTTT
CDR3: CASSLGSVSTDTQYF

J: TRBJ1-5
length: 14
V: TRBV7-8
D: .
size: many
DNA: TGTGCCAGCAGCTTACCGGAGGGGCCTGGGCCCCAGCATTTT
CDR3: CASSLPEGPGPQHF